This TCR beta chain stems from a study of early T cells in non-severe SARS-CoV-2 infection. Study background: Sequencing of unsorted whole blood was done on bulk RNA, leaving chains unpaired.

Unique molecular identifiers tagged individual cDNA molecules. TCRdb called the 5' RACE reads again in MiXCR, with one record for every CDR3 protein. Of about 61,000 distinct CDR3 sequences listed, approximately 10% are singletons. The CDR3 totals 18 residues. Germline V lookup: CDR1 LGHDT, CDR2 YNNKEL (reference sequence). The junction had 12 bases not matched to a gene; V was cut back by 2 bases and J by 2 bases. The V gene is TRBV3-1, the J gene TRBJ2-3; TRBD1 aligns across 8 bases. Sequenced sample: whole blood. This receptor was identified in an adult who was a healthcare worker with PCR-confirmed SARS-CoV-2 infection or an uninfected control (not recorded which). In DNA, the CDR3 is TGTGCCAGCAGCCAAAGAAGTGCAGGGACAGGATACACAGATACGCAGTATTTT. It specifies CASSQRSAGTGYTDTQYF.